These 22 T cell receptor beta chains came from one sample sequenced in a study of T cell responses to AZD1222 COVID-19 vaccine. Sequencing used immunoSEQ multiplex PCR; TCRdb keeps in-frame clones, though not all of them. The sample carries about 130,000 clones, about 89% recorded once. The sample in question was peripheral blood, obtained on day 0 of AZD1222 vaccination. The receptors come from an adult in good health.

CDR3 region: CASSQDKRLAGGGETQYF. In nucleotides, the CDR3 is TGTGCCAGCAGCCAAGATAAGCGGCTAGCGGGGGGCGGGGAGACCCAGTACTTC. V gene TRBV3-1 (or the pseudogene TRBV3-2) combines with J gene TRBJ2-5, with 11 bases identical to TRBD2. CDR1 and CDR2 from the germline V gene are LGHDT and YNNKEL (reference sequence). The CDR3 is made up of 18 amino acids. The junction had 11 bases not matched to a gene; V was cut back by 0 bases and J by 5 bases.

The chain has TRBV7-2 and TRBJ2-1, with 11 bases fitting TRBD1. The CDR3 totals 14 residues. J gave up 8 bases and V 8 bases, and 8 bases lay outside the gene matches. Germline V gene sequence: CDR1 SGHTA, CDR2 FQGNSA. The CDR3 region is CASSDRGPRDEQFF. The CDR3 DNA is TGTGCCAGCTCGGACAGGGGGCCTAGGGATGAGCAGTTCTTC.

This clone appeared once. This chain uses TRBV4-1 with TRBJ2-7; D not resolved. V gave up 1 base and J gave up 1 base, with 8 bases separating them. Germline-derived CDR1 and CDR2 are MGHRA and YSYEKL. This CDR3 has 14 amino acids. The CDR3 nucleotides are TGCGCCAGCAGCCAAGGCCCCTGGTCCTACGAGCAGTACTTC. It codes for CASSQGPWSYEQYF.

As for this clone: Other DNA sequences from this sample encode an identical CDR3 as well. The CDR3 nucleotides read TGTGCCAGCAGTTTTCGGGACAGACACTATGGCTACACCTTC. This gives the protein CASSFRDRHYGYTF. This chain connects TRBV28 to TRBJ1-2, with 7 positions matching TRBD1. CDR1 is MDHEN and CDR2 is SYDVKM in the germline V gene. CDR3 length equals 14 residues. Unmatched junction bases numbered 4, after V lost 3 bases and J lost 3 bases.

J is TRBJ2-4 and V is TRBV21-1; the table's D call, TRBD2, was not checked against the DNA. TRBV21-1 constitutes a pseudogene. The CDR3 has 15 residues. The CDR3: CASSKGAHAKNIQYF. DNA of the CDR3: TGTGCCAGCAGCAAGGGAGCGCATGCCAAAAACATTCAGTACTTC.

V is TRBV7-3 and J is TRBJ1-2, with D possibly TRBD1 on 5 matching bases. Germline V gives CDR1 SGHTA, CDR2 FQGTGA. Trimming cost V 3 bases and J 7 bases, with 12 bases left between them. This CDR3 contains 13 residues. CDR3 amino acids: CASSFSQGRGYTF. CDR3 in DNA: TGTGCCAGCAGCTTCTCGCAGGGTCGTGGCTACACCTTC.

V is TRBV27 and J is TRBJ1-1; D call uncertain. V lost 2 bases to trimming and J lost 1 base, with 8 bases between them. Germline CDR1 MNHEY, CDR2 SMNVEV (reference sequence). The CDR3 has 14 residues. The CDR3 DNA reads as TGTGCCAGCAGTTTAGGGGTCGGGAACACTGAAGCTTTCTTT. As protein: CASSLGVGNTEAFF.

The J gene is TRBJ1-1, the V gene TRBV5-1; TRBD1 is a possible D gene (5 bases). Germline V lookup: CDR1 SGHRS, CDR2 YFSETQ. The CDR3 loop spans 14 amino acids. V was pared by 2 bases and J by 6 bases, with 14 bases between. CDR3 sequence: CASSFQGGGSEAFF. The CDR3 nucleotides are TGCGCCAGCAGCTTCCAGGGAGGTGGGTCTGAAGCTTTCTTT.

CDR3 region: CSADTDTQYF. CDR3 in DNA: TGCAGTGCCGACACAGATACGCAGTATTTT. The chain has TRBV20-1 and TRBJ2-3; no firm D call. From germline, CDR1 is DFQATT and CDR2 SNEGSKA (reference sequence). Between the trimmed V and J ends, which lost 6 bases and 2 bases, there was a span of 3 bases. There are 10 residues in the CDR3.

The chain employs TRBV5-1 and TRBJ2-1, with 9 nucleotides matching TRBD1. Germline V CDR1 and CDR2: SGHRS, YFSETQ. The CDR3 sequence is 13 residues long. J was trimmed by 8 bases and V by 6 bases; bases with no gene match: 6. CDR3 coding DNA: TGCGCCAGCACCCAGGACAGGGGAGATGAGCAGTTCTTC. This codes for CASTQDRGDEQFF. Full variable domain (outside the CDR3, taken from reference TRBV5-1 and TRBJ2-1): KAGVTQTPRYLIKTRGQQVTLSCSPISGHRSVSWYQQTPGQGLQFLFEYFSETQRNKGNFPGRFSGRQFSNSRSEMNVSTLELGDSALYLCASTQDRGDEQFFGPGTRLTVL.

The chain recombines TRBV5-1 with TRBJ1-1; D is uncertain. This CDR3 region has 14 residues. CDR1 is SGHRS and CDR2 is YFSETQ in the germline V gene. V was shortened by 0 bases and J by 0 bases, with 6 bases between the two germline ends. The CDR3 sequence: CASSLDRMNTEAFF. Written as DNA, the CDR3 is TGCGCCAGCAGCTTGGACAGAATGAACACTGAAGCTTTCTTT.

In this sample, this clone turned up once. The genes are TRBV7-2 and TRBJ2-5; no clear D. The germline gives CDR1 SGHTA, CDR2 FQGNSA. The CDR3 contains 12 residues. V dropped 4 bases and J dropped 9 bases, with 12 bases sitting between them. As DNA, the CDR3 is TGTGCCAGCAGCTCCTCCGCGGCATCCCAGTACTTC. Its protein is CASSSSAASQYF. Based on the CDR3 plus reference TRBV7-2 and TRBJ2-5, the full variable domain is GAGVSQSPSNKVTEKGKDVELRCDPISGHTALYWYRQSLGQGLEFLIYFQGNSAPDKSGLPSDRFSAERTGGSVSTLTIQRTQQEDSAVYLCASSSSAASQYFGPGTRLLVL.

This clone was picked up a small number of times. The CDR3 bases are TGTGCCAGCAGTTTATCCACAGTGTCGCGCGAACCTTCCTATCCCTACGAGCAGTACTTC. It codes for CASSLSTVSREPSYPYEQYF. The chain couples TRBV27 to TRBJ2-7; D is ambiguous. In germline, CDR1 is MNHEY, CDR2 SMNVEV (reference sequence). The CDR3 has 20 amino acids. V dropped 0 bases and J dropped 2 bases, with 26 bases sitting between them.

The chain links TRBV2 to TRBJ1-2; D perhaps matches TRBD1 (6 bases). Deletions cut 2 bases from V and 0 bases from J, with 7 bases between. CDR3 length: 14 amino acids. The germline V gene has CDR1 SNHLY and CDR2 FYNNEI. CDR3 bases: TGTGCCAGCAGTGAAACAGGGACTAACTATGGCTACACCTTC. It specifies CASSETGTNYGYTF. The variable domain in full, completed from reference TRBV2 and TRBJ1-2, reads EPEVTQTPSHQVTQMGQEVILRCVPISNHLYFYWYRQILGQKVEFLVSFYNNEISEKSEIFDDQFSVERPDGSNFTLKIRSTKLEDSAMYFCASSETGTNYGYTFGSGTRLTVV.

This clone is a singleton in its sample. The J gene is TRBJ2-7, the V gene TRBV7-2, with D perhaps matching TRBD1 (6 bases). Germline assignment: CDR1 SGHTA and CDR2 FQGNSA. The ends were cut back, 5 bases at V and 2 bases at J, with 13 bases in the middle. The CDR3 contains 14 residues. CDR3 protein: CASSQRTATYEQYF. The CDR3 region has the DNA TGTGCCAGCAGCCAGCGGACAGCAACCTACGAGCAGTACTTC.

CDR3: CASSEGGDQPQHF. CDR3 DNA sequence: TGTGCCAGCAGTGAGGGGGGGGATCAGCCCCAGCATTTT. This chain joins TRBV2 and TRBJ1-5; weak D call: TRBD1 (5 bases). Trimming took off 3 bases at V and 5 bases at J, with 8 bases between the two ends. The CDR3 contains 13 residues. The V gene's germline CDR1 is SNHLY and CDR2 FYNNEI.

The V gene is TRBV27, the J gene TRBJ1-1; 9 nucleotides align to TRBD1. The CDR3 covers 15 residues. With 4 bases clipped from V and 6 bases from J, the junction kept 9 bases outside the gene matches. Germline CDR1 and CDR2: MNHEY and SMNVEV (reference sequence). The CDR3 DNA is TGTGCCAGCAGTTCTGTGGGGACAGGGTTCCCTGAAGCTTTCTTT. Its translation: CASSSVGTGFPEAFF.

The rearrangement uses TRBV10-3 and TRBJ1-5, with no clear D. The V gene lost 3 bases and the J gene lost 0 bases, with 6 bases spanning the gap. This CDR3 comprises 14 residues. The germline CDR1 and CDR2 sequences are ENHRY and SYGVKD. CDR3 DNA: TGTGCCATCAGTGAACTGAGTAGCAATCAGCCCCAGCATTTT. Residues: CAISELSSNQPQHF.

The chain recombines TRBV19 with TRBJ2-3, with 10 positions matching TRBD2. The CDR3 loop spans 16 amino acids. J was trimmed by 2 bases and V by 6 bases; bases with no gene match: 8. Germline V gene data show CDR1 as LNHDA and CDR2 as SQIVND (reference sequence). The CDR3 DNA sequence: TGTGCCAGTAGCTTATTAGCGGGAGGCACCACAGATACGCAGTATTTT. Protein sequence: CASSLLAGGTTDTQYF. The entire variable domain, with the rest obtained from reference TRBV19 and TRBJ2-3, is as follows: DGGITQSPKYLFRKEGQNVTLSCEQNLNHDAMYWYRQDPGQGLRLIYYSQIVNDFQKGDIAEGYSVSREKKESFPLTVTSAQKNPTAFYLCASSLLAGGTTDTQYFGPGTRLTVL.

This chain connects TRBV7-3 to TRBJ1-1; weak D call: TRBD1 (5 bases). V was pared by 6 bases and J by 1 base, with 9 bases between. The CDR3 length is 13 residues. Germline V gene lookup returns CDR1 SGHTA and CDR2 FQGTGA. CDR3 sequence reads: CASRRQSNTEAFF. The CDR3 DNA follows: TGTGCCAGCAGACGACAGTCGAACACTGAAGCTTTCTTT.

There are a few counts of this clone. CDR3 amino acids: CASSLAGRGPTNEKLFF. The CDR3 DNA is TGTGCCAGCAGCTTAGCGGGTCGGGGACCAACTAATGAAAAACTGTTTTTT. The chain employs TRBV11-2 and TRBJ1-4, with D possibly matching TRBD1 (5 bases). The length of the CDR3 is 17 residues. The V gene's germline CDR1 is SGHAT and CDR2 FQNNGV. V was pared by 1 base and J by 0 bases, with 12 bases between.

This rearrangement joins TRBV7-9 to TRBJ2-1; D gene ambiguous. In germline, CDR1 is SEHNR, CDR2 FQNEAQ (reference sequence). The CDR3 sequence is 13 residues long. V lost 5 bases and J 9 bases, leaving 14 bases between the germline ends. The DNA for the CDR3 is TGTGCCAGCAGCCCCCCTCGGGCCCCTGAGCAGTTCTTC. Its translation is CASSPPRAPEQFF.